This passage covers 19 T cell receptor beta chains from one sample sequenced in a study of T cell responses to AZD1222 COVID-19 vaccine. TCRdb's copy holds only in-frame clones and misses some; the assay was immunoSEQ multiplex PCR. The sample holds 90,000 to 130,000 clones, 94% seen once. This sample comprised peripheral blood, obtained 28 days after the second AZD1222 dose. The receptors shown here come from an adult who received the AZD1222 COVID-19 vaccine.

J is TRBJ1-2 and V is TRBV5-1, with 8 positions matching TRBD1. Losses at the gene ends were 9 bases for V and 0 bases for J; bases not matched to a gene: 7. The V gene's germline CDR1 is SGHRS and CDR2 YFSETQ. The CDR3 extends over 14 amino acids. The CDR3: CATRGDRTNYGYTF. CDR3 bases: TGCGCCACCCGGGGGGACAGGACTAACTATGGCTACACCTTC.

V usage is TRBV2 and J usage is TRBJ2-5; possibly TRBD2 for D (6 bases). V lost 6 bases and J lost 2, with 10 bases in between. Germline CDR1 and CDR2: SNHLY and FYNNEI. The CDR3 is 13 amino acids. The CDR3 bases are TGTGCCAGCAGCTGGCGGGAACAAGAGACCCAGTACTTC. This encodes CASSWREQETQYF.

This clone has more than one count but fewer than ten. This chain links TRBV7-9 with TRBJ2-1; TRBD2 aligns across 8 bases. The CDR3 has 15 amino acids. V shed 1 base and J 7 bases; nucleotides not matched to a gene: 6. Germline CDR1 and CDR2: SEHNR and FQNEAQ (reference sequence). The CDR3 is CASSLGSGSRNEQFF. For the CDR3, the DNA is TGTGCCAGCAGCTTAGGCAGCGGGAGTAGGAATGAGCAGTTCTTC. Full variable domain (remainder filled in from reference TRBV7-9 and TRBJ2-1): DTGVSQNPRHKITKRGQNVTFRCDPISEHNRLYWYRQTLGQGPEFLTYFQNEAQLEKSRLLSDRFSAERPKGSFSTLEIQRTEQGDSAMYLCASSLGSGSRNEQFFGPGTRLTVL.

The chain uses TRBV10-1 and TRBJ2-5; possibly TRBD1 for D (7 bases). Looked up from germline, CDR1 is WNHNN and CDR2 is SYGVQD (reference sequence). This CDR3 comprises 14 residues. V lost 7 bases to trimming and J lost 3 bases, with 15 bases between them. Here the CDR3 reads CASTAGQIEETQYF. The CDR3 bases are TGCGCCAGCACGGCGGGACAGATCGAAGAGACCCAGTACTTC.

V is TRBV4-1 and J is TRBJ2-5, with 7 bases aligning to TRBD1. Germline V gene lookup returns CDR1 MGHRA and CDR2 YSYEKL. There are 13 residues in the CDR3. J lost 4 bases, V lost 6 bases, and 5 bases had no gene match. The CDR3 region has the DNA TGCGCCAGCAGTCGAGGGGGCCTAGAGACCCAGTACTTC. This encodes CASSRGGLETQYF.

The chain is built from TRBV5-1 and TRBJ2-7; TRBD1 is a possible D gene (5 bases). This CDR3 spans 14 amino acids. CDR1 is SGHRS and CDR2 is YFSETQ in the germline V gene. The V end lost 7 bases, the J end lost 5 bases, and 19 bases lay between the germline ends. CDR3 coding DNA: TGCGCCAGCTCAACCCAGCAGGGCATAAACGAGCAGTACTTC. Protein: CASSTQQGINEQYF.

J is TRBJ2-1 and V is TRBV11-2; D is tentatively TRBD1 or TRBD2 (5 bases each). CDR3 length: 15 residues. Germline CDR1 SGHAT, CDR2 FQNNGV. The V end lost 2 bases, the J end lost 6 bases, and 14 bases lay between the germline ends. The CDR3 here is CASSLREGSTNEQFF. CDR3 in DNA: TGTGCCAGCAGCTTACGAGAGGGGTCCACCAATGAGCAGTTCTTC.

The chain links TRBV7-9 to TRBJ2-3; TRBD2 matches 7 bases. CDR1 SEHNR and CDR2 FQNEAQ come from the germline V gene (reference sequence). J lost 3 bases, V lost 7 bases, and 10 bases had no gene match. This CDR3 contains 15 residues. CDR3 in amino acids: CASTLGSGGTDTQYF. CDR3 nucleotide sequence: TGTGCCAGCACCCTGGGGTCGGGGGGAACAGATACGCAGTATTTT.

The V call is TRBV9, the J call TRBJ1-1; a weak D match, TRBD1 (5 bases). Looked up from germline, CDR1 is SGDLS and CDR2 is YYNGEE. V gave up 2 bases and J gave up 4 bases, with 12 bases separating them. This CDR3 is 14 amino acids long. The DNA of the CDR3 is TGTGCCAGCAGCGTTGCCCATCAGGGCACTGAAGCTTTCTTT. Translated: CASSVAHQGTEAFF.

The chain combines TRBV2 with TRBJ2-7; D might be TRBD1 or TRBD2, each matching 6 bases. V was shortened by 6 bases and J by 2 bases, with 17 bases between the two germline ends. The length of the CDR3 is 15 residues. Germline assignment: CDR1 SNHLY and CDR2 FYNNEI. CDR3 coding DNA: TGTGCCAGCAGGAAAAACAGGGCGGGGACCTACGAGCAGTACTTC. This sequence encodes CASRKNRAGTYEQYF.

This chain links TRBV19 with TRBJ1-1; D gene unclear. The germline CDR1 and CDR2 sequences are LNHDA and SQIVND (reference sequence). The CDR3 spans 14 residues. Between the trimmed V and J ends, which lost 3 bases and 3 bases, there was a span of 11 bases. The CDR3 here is CASSMDLSDTEAFF. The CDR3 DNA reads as TGTGCCAGTAGTATGGACCTTTCGGACACTGAAGCTTTCTTT.

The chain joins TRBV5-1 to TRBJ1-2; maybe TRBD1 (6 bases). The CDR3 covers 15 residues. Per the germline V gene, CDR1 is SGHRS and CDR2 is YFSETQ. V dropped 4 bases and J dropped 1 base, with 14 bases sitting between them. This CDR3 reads CASSINRDLNYGYTF. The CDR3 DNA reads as TGCGCCAGCAGCATAAACAGGGATCTTAACTATGGCTACACCTTC.

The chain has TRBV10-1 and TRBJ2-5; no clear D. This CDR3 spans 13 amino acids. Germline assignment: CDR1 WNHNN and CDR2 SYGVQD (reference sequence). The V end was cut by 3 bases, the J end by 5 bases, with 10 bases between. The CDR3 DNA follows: TGCGCCAGCAGTGACCGACCTCGGGAGACCCAGTACTTC. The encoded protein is CASSDRPRETQYF.

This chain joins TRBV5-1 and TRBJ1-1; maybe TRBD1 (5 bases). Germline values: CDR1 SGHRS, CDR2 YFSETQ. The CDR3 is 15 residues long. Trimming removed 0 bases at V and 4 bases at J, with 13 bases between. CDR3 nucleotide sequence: TGCGCCAGCAGCTTGGGCAGGTTGGGGCTCACTGAAGCTTTCTTT. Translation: CASSLGRLGLTEAFF.

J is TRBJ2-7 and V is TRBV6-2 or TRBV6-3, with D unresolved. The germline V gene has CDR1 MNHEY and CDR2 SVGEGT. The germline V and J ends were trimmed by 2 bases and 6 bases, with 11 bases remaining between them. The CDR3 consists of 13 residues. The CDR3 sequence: CASSYHSGFEQYF. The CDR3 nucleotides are TGTGCCAGCAGTTACCATAGTGGTTTCGAGCAGTACTTC.

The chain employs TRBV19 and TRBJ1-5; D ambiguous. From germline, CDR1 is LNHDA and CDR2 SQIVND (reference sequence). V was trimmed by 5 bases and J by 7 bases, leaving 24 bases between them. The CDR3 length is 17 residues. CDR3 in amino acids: CASSAKKTVGLGQPQHF. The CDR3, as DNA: TGTGCCAGTAGTGCCAAAAAGACCGTAGGGCTAGGGCAGCCCCAGCATTTT.

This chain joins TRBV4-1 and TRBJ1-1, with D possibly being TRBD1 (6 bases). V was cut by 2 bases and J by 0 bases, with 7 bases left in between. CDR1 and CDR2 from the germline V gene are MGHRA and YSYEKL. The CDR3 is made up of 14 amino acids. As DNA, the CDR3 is TGCGCCAGCAGCCAACAGGGGTTGAACACTGAAGCTTTCTTT. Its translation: CASSQQGLNTEAFF.

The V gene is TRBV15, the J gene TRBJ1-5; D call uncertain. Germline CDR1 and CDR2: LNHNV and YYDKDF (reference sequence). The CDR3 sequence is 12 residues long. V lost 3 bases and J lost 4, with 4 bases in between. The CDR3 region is CATSSRNQPQHF. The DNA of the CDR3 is TGTGCCACCAGCAGCAGGAATCAGCCCCAGCATTTT.

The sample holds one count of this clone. CDR3 residues: CASRDRGNTEAFF. Here the CDR3 DNA reads TGTGCCAGCCGGGACAGGGGGAACACTGAAGCTTTCTTT. The chain employs TRBV5-6 and TRBJ1-1; TRBD1 matches 10 bases. Germline V lookup: CDR1 SGHDT, CDR2 YYEEEE. The CDR3 consists of 13 residues. Trimming removed 7 bases from V and 1 base from J; junction bases left unmatched: 1.